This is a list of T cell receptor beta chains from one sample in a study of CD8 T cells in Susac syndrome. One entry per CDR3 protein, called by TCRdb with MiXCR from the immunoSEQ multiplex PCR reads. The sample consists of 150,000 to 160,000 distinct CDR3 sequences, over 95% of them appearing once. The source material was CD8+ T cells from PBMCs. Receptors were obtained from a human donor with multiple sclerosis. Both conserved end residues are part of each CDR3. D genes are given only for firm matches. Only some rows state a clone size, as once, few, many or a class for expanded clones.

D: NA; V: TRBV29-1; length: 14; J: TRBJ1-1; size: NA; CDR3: CSVEEAGPNTEAFF; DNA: TGCAGCGTTGAAGAAGCAGGGCCGAACACTGAAGCTTTCTTT
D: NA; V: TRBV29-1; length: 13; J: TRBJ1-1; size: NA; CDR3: CSAVHGGGTEAFF; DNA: TGCAGCGCCGTACATGGCGGGGGCACTGAAGCTTTCTTT
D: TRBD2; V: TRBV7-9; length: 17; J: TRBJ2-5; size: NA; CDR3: CASSSTSGDKLQETQYF; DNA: TGTGCCAGCAGTTCTACTAGCGGAGATAAACTGCAAGAGACCCAGTACTTC
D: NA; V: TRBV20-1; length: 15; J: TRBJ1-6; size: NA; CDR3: CSASNPRSYNSPLHF; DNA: TGCAGTGCTAGTAACCCACGCTCCTATAATTCACCCCTCCACTTT
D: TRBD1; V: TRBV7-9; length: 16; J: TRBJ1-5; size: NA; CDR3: CASSSDRASHHQPQHF; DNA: TGTGCCAGCAGCTCGGACAGGGCAAGCCACCATCAGCCCCAGCATTTT
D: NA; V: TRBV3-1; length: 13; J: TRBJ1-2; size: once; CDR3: CASSQHAGQGYTF; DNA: TGTGCCAGCAGCCAGCACGCAGGGCAGGGCTACACCTTC
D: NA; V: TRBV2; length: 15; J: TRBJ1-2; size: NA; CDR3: CASSEQRQMDYGYTF; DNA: TGTGCCAGCAGTGAACAGAGACAGATGGACTATGGCTACACCTTC
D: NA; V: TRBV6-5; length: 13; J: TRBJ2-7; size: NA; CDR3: CASSYGAVYEQYF; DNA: TGTGCCAGCAGTTACGGGGCAGTCTACGAGCAGTACTTC
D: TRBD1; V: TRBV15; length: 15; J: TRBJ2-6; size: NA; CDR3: CATRQGASGANVLTF; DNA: TGTGCCACCCGCCAGGGGGCGAGTGGGGCCAACGTCCTGACTTTC
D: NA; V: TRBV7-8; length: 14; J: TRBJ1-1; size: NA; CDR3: CATADDSSNTEAFF; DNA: TGTGCCACCGCCGACGATAGCTCGAACACTGAAGCTTTCTTT
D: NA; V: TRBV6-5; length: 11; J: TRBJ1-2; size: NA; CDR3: CASRIQGVYTF; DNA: TGTGCCAGCAGGATACAGGGCGTCTACACCTTC
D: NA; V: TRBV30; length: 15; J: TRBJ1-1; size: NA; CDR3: CAWSAELLWHTEAFF; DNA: TGTGCCTGGAGTGCGGAACTTCTATGGCACACTGAAGCTTTCTTT
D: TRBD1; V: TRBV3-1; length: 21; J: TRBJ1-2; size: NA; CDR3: CASRKGRDSSVLVTLGGYYTF; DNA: TGTGCCAGCAGGAAAGGGAGGGACAGCTCAGTTTTGGTCACCCTAGGTGGCTACTACACCTTC
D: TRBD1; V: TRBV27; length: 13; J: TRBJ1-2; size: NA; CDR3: CASSWTGNYGYTF; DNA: TGTGCCAGCAGTTGGACAGGGAACTATGGCTACACCTTC
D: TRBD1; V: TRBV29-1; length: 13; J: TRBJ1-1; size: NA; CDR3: CSVETTGPTEAFF; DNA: TGCAGCGTGGAGACGACAGGGCCCACTGAAGCTTTCTTT
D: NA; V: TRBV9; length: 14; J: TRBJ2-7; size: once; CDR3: CASSVEGSVDEQYF; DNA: TGTGCCAGCAGCGTAGAAGGGTCGGTCGACGAGCAGTACTTC
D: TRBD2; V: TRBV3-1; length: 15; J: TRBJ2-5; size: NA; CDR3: CASSQGTSGGETQYF; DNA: TGTGCCAGCAGCCAGGGGACTAGCGGTGGAGAGACCCAGTACTTC
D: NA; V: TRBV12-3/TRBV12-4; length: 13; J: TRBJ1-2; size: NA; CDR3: CASSLGPGRRYTF; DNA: TGTGCCAGCAGTTTAGGTCCAGGGCGTCGCTACACCTTC
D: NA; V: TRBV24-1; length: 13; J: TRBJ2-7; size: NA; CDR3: CATSDLDSYEQYF; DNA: TGTGCCACCAGTGATTTAGACAGCTACGAGCAGTACTTC
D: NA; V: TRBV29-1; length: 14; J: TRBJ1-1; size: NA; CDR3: CSALGGRANTEAFF; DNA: TGCAGCGCTCTTGGGGGACGGGCGAACACTGAAGCTTTCTTT
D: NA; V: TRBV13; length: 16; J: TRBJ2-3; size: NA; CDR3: CASSSTSDRPTDTQYF; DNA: TGTGCCAGCAGCTCGACTTCGGACAGACCTACAGATACGCAGTATTTT
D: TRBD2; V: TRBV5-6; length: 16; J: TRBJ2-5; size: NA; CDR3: CASSSRGLADQETQYF; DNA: TGTGCCAGCAGCTCACGGGGACTAGCGGACCAAGAGACCCAGTACTTC
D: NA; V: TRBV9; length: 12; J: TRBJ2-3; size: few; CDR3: CASSANTDTQYF; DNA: TGTGCCAGCAGCGCCAACACAGATACGCAGTATTTT
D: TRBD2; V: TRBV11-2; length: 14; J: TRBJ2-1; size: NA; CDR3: CASSSSGGRYEQFF; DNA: TGTGCCAGCAGCTCCTCCGGGGGGAGGTATGAGCAGTTCTTC
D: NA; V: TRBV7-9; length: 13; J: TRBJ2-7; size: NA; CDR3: CASGPAISYEQYF; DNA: TGTGCCAGCGGACCCGCGATCTCCTACGAGCAGTACTTC